This record looks at one TCR beta chain sequence and its context. The antigen is unknown. Libraries for TCRalpha and TCRbeta carried sample barcodes and unique molecular identifiers via 5'RACE. Via MiXCR, TCRdb re-called the 5' RACE reads, giving one row per CDR3 protein. This sample has some 200,000 distinct CDR3 sequences, with more than 8% found just once. These data belong to a study of T-cell memory formation after mild COVID-19. Background on the study: Each donor largely had its own TCR clusters.

V was shortened by 3 bases and J by 7 bases, with 10 bases between the two germline ends. Germline lookup yields CDR1 DFQATT and CDR2 SNEGSKA (reference sequence). The CDR3 totals 12 residues. Broader study findings: A subset of responding clones appeared in pre-infection memory, suggesting cross-reactive memory joined.

This TCR was recovered from a man aged 18 to 29 who had mild COVID-19 (a few samples of this study predate the infection). Cell type and time point are not known. Input material: PBMCs or a T cell subset sorted from them (not recorded which). J is TRBJ2-1 and V is TRBV20-1, with D perhaps TRBD1 (5 bases). The CDR3 protein is CSASLRGNEQFF. The CDR3 DNA reads TGCAGTGCTAGTCTAAGGGGTAATGAGCAGTTCTTC.